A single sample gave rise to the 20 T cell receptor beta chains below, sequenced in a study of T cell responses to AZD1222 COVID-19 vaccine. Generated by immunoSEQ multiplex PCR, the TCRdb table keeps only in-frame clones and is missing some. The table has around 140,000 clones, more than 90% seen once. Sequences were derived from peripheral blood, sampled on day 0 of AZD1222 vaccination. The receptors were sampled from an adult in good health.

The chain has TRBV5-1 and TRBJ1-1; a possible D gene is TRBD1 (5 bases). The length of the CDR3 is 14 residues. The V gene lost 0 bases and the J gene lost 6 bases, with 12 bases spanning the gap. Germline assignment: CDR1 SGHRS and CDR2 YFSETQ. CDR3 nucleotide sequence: TGCGCCAGCAGCTTGGAGACAGCCGCCGCTGAAGCTTTCTTT. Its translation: CASSLETAAAEAFF.

The CDR3, as DNA: TGTGCCAGTAGTTTTAGGACCGATAACTACGAGCAGTACTTC. Translation gives CASSFRTDNYEQYF. J is TRBJ2-7 and V is TRBV19; no firm D call. There are 14 residues in the CDR3. The V and J ends lost 5 bases and 3 bases respectively, with 14 bases between them. Per germline, CDR1 LNHDA and CDR2 SQIVND (reference sequence).

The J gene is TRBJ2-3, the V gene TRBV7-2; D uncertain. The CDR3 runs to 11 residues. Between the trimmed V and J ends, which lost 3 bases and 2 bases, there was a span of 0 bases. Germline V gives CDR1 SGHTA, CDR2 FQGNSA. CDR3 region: CASSFTDTQYF. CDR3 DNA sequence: TGTGCCAGCAGCTTCACAGATACGCAGTATTTT.

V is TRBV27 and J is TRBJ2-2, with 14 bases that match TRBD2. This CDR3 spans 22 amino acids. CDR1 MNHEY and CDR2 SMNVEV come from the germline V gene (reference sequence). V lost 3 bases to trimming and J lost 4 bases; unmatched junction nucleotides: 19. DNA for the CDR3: TGTGCCAGCAGTTTCCCTATAGCTCCCAGACTAGCGGGAGGGCTGGGCACCGGGGAGCTGTTTTTT. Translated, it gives CASSFPIAPRLAGGLGTGELFF.

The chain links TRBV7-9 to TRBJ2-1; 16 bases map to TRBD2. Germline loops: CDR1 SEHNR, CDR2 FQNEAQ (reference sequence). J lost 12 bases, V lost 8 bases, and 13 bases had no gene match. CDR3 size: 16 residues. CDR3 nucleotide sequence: TGTGCCAGCCCAGACCCGGGACTAGCGGGGGGGCCCGCGCAGTTCTTC. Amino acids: CASPDPGLAGGPAQFF.

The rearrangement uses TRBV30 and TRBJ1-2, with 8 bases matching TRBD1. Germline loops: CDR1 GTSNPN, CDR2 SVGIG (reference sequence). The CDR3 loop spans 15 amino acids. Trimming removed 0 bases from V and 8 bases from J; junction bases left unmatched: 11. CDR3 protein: CAWSVLSSGGGGYTF. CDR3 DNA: TGTGCCTGGAGTGTGTTATCTTCAGGGGGCGGCGGCTACACCTTC.

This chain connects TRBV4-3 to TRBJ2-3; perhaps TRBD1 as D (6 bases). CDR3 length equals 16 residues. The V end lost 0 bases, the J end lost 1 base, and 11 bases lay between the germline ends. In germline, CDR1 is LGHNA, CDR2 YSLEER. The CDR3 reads CASSQEPQGGTDTQYF. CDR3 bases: TGCGCCAGCAGCCAAGAACCACAGGGAGGCACAGATACGCAGTATTTT.

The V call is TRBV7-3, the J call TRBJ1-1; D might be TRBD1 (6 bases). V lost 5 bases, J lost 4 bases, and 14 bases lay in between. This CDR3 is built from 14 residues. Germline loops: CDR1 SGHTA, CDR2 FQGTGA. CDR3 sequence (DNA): TGTGCCAGCAGCCCCGGGGGGGCGGGCACTGAAGCTTTCTTT. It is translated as CASSPGGAGTEAFF.

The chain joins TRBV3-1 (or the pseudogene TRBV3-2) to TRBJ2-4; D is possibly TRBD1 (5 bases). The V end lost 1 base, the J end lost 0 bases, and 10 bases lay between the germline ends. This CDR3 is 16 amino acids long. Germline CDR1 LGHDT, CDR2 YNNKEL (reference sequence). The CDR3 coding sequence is TGTGCCAGCAGCCAAGGGGCCAGGGTAGCCAAAAACATTCAGTACTTC. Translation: CASSQGARVAKNIQYF.

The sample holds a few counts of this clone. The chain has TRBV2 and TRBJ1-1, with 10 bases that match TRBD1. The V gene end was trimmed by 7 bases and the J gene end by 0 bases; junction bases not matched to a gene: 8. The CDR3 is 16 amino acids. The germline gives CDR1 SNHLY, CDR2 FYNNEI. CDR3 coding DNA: TGTGCCAGCACCCCACCGGGACAGGGGATGAACACTGAAGCTTTCTTT. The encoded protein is CASTPPGQGMNTEAFF. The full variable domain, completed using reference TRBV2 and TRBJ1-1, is EPEVTQTPSHQVTQMGQEVILRCVPISNHLYFYWYRQILGQKVEFLVSFYNNEISEKSEIFDDQFSVERPDGSNFTLKIRSTKLEDSAMYFCASTPPGQGMNTEAFFGQGTRLTVV.

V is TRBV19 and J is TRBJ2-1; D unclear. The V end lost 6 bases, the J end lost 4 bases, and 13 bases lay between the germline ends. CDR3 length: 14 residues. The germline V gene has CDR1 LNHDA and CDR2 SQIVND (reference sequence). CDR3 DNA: TGTGCCAGTAGAGGCTATCCCTTATACAATGAGCAGTTCTTC. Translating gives CASRGYPLYNEQFF.

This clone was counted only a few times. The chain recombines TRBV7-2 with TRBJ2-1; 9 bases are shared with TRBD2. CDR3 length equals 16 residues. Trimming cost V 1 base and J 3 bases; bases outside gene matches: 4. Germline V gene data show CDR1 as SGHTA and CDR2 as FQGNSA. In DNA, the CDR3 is TGTGCCAGCAGCTTAGTAGGCGGGGGGGGCTACAATGAGCAGTTCTTC. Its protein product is CASSLVGGGGYNEQFF.

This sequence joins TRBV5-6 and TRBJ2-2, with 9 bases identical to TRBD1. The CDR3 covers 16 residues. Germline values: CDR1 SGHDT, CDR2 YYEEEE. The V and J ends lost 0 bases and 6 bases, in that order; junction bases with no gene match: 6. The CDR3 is CASSLVGQGFSGELFF. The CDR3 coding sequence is TGTGCCAGCAGCTTGGTTGGACAGGGGTTTTCCGGGGAGCTGTTTTTT.

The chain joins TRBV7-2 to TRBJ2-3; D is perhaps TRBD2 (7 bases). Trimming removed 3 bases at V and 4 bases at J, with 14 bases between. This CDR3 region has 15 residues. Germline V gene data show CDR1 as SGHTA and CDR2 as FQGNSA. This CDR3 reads CASSLAGAGSDTQYF. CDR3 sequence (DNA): TGTGCCAGCAGCTTGGCGGGGGCCGGGTCAGATACGCAGTATTTT.

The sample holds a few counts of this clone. The CDR3 reads CASSLGGRGIYGYTF. The CDR3 coding sequence is TGTGCCAGCAGCTTGGGGGGCAGGGGGATCTATGGCTACACCTTC. The chain recombines TRBV5-4 with TRBJ1-2; TRBD1 matches 7 bases. After removal of 0 bases from V and 4 bases from J, the junction contained 6 bases not matched to a gene. Germline CDR1 SGHNT, CDR2 YYREEE (reference sequence). The CDR3 consists of 15 residues.

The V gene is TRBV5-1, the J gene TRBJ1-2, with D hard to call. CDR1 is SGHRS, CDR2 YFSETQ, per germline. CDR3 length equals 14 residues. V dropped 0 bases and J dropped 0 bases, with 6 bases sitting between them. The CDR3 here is CASSLAASNYGYTF. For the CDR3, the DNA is TGCGCCAGCAGCTTGGCCGCATCTAACTATGGCTACACCTTC.

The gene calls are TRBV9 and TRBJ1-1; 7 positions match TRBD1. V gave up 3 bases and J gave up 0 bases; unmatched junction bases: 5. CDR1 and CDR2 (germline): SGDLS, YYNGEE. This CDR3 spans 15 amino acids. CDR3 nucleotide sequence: TGTGCCAGCAGCGCGGGACAGCCCATGAACACTGAAGCTTTCTTT. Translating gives CASSAGQPMNTEAFF.

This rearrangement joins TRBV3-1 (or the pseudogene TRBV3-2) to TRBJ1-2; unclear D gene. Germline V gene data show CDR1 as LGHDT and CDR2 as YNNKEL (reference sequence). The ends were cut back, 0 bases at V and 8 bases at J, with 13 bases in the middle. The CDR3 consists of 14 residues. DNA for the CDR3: TGTGCCAGCAGCCAAGAAGCGGGCCATATGGGCTACACCTTC. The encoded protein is CASSQEAGHMGYTF.

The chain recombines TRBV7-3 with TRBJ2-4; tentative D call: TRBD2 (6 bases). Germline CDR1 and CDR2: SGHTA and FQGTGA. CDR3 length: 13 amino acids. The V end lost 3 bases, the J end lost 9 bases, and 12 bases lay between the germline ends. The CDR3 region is CASSLGGGSIQYF. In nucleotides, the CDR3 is TGTGCCAGCAGCTTGGGCGGAGGGAGCATTCAGTACTTC. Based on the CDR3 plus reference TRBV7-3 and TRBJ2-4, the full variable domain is GAGVSQTPSNKVTEKGKYVELRCDPISGHTALYWYRQSLGQGPEFLIYFQGTGAADDSGLPNDRFFAVRPEGSVSTLKIQRTERGDSAVYLCASSLGGGSIQYFGAGTRLSVL.

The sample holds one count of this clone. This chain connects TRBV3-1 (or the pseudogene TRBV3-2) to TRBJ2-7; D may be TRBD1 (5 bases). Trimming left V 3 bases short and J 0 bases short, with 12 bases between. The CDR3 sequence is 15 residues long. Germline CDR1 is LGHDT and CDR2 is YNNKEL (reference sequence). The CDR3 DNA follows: TGTGCCAGCAGCCAGTCAGGGCGGAGCTCCTACGAGCAGTACTTC. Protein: CASSQSGRSSYEQYF.